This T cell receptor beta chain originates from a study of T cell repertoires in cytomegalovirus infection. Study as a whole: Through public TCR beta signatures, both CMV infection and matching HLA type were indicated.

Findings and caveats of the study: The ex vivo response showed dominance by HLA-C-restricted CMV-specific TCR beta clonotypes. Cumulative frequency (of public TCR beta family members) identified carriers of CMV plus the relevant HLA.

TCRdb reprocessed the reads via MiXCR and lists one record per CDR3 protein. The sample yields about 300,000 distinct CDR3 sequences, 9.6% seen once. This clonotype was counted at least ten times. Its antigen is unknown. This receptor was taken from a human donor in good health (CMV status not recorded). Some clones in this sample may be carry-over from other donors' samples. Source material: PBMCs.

For the CDR3, the DNA is TGTGCCAGCAGCGGGCGGGGGCCGGCGGGCTATGGCTACACCTTC. Translating it yields CASSGRGPAGYGYTF. J is TRBJ1-2 and V is TRBV7-9; perhaps TRBD1 as D (6 bases). This CDR3 comprises 15 residues. V dropped 5 bases and J dropped 4 bases, with 17 bases sitting between them. Germline V lookup: CDR1 SEHNR, CDR2 FQNEAQ (reference sequence).